Following are 24 T cell receptor beta chains from one sample sequenced in a study of patients and donors after allogeneic stem cell transplantation. TCRdb reprocessed the RT-PCR reads via MiXCR and lists one record per CDR3 protein. The data show roughly 200,000 distinct CDR3 sequences, roughly 38% seen once. What was sequenced was blood, either unsorted or a sorted T cell fraction (not recorded which). The receptors shown here come from a human donor who was either an allogeneic HSCT recipient or a stem cell or donor lymphocyte infusion donor (not recorded which). It is not recorded whose cells these are; they may come from a transplant donor.

The chain links TRBV5-1 to TRBJ2-7; either TRBD1 or TRBD2 may supply D (5 bases each). This CDR3 is built from 15 residues. Germline loops: CDR1 SGHRS, CDR2 YFSETQ. Trimming took 6 bases from V and 0 from J, leaving 16 bases between them. CDR3 bases: TGCGCCAGCAAACTGGGGCTAGCTCTCTCCTACGAGCAGTACTTC. As protein: CASKLGLALSYEQYF.

The rearrangement joins TRBV5-1 to TRBJ2-3; TRBD2 matches 8 bases. There are 15 residues in the CDR3. V shed 0 bases, J shed 7 bases, and the junction held 7 bases outside the gene matches. The V gene's germline CDR1 is SGHRS and CDR2 YFSETQ. Written as DNA, the CDR3 is TGCGCCAGCAGCTTGGACGCGGGGGGCAGGAATACGCAGTATTTT. It is translated as CASSLDAGGRNTQYF.

The chain uses TRBV12-3 or TRBV12-4 and TRBJ1-5; the D gene is possibly TRBD1 (6 bases). The CDR3 runs 13 residues. The V and J ends lost 7 bases and 6 bases respectively, with 13 bases between them. The CDR3 protein is CASTKQGSQPQHF. The CDR3 bases are TGTGCCAGCACTAAACAGGGTAGTCAGCCCCAGCATTTT.

The J gene is TRBJ1-2, the V gene TRBV15, with D unresolved. Looked up from germline, CDR1 is LNHNV and CDR2 is YYDKDF (reference sequence). Trimming left V 1 base short and J 4 bases short, with 13 bases between. This CDR3 has 15 residues. CDR3 DNA: TGTGCCACCAGCAGAGTGTCTCAAGGGTTCTATGGCTACACCTTC. Translating it yields CATSRVSQGFYGYTF.

The J gene is TRBJ2-7, the V gene TRBV9; the match to TRBD1 covers 9 bases. V lost 0 bases to trimming and J lost 3 bases; unmatched junction nucleotides: 4. This CDR3 region has 15 residues. Per the germline V gene, CDR1 is SGDLS and CDR2 is YYNGEE. The CDR3 DNA reads as TGTGCCAGCAGCGTAGCGGACAGGGGAAACTACGAGCAGTACTTC. This sequence encodes CASSVADRGNYEQYF. The full variable domain, rest sourced from reference TRBV9 and TRBJ2-7, is DSGVTQTPKHLITATGQRVTLRCSPRSGDLSVYWYQQSLDQGLQFLIQYYNGEERAKGNILERFSAQQFPDLHSELNLSSLELGDSALYFCASSVADRGNYEQYFGPGTRLTVT.

V is TRBV5-6 and J is TRBJ2-1; D is possibly TRBD1 (5 bases). Germline values: CDR1 SGHDT, CDR2 YYEEEE. The CDR3 runs 14 residues. Trimming shortened V by 1 base and J by 7 bases, and 12 bases separated the two germline ends. This chain's CDR3 is CASSLPGKGNEQFF. CDR3 nucleotide sequence: TGTGCCAGCAGCTTGCCAGGGAAAGGGAATGAGCAGTTCTTC.

This clonotype was counted between two and nine times. This chain links TRBV5-1 with TRBJ2-2; 7 bases are a match to TRBD1. The CDR3 has 15 amino acids. Germline lookup yields CDR1 SGHRS and CDR2 YFSETQ. The ends lost 1 base at V and 3 bases at J; junction bases unmatched: 3. The CDR3: CASSLRGPDTGELFF. The CDR3 DNA reads as TGCGCCAGCAGCTTGAGGGGGCCTGACACCGGGGAGCTGTTTTTT. The whole variable domain, filled in from reference TRBV5-1 and TRBJ2-2, reads KAGVTQTPRYLIKTRGQQVTLSCSPISGHRSVSWYQQTPGQGLQFLFEYFSETQRNKGNFPGRFSGRQFSNSRSEMNVSTLELGDSALYLCASSLRGPDTGELFFGEGSRLTVL.

J is TRBJ2-4 and V is TRBV3-1, with D unclear. The germline V gene has CDR1 LGHDT and CDR2 YNNKEL (reference sequence). The CDR3 runs 14 residues. V was pared by 0 bases and J by 9 bases, with 12 bases between. The CDR3 nucleotides read TGTGCCAGCAGCCAAGAGTCGGTCCGGGCCATTCAGTACTTC. Amino acid sequence: CASSQESVRAIQYF.

The chain combines TRBV9 with TRBJ2-5; D might be TRBD1 (5 bases). This CDR3 comprises 14 residues. Germline CDR1 and CDR2: SGDLS and YYNGEE. Trimming stripped 4 bases from V and 5 bases from J, with 15 bases between. The CDR3 loop is CASSKTGSGETQYF. CDR3 nucleotides: TGTGCCAGCAGCAAAACGGGCTCAGGGGAGACCCAGTACTTC.

This chain uses TRBV4-3 with TRBJ2-2, with 7 bases lining up with TRBD1. Trimming removed 3 bases from V and 4 bases from J; junction bases left unmatched: 2. The length of the CDR3 is 14 residues. Germline CDR1 is LGHNA and CDR2 is YSLEER. In nucleotides, the CDR3 is TGCGCCAGCAGCCAGGGGACAGCCACCGGGGAGCTGTTTTTT. This sequence encodes CASSQGTATGELFF.

J is TRBJ1-6 and V is TRBV5-5; D gene ambiguous. CDR1 and CDR2 from the germline V gene are SGHKS and YYEKEE (reference sequence). The CDR3 sequence is 16 residues long. Trimming removed 3 bases at V and 7 bases at J, with 17 bases between. CDR3 amino acids: CASSYADHRPNSPLHF. CDR3 bases: TGTGCCAGCAGCTATGCGGACCACCGACCAAATTCACCCCTCCACTTT. Full variable domain (missing parts from reference TRBV5-5 and TRBJ1-6): DAGVTQSPTHLIKTRGQQVTLRCSPISGHKSVSWYQQVLGQGPQFIFQYYEKEERGRGNFPDRFSARQFPNYSSELNVNALLLGDSALYLCASSYADHRPNSPLHFGNGTRLTVT.

The chain employs TRBV29-1 and TRBJ1-2; 7 nucleotides align to TRBD1. Germline lookup yields CDR1 SQVTM and CDR2 ANQGSEA. With 4 bases clipped from V and 6 bases from J, the junction kept 8 bases outside the gene matches. The CDR3 contains 13 residues. CDR3: CSVGRQGSDGYTF. The CDR3 bases are TGCAGCGTTGGGAGACAGGGATCCGATGGCTACACCTTC.

The genes are TRBV4-1 and TRBJ1-2; 7 nucleotides agree with TRBD1. Germline V gives CDR1 MGHRA, CDR2 YSYEKL. With V trimmed by 1 base and J by 5 bases, 7 bases remained unmatched. The CDR3 has 15 residues. The CDR3 reads CASSQVRTGNYGYTF. The CDR3 coding sequence is TGCGCCAGCAGCCAAGTGCGGACAGGCAATTATGGCTACACCTTC.

This sequence joins TRBV6-5 and TRBJ1-2; D uncertain. Germline CDR1 reads MNHEY; CDR2 reads SVGAGI. The CDR3 loop spans 14 amino acids. The V gene lost 7 bases and the J gene lost 3 bases, with 15 bases spanning the gap. The CDR3 spells CASTRTALDYGYTF. The DNA for the CDR3 is TGTGCCAGCACTCGAACCGCTTTGGACTATGGCTACACCTTC.

The gene calls are TRBV20-1 and TRBJ1-5; D is ambiguous. Looked up from germline, CDR1 is DFQATT and CDR2 is SNEGSKA (reference sequence). This CDR3 is 12 amino acids long. Deletions cut 3 bases from V and 7 bases from J, with 10 bases between. For the CDR3, the DNA is TGCAGTGCTAGGAAAGGTGAGCAGCCCCAGCATTTT. Amino acid sequence: CSARKGEQPQHF.

The chain is built from TRBV7-2 and TRBJ2-1; 8 nucleotides line up with TRBD1. V lost 4 bases to trimming and J lost 0 bases; unmatched junction nucleotides: 2. Germline V lookup: CDR1 SGHTA, CDR2 FQGNSA. CDR3 length: 15 residues. The CDR3 nucleotides read TGTGCCAGCAGCTCACAGGGGGGCTCCTACAATGAGCAGTTCTTC. Protein: CASSSQGGSYNEQFF.

The rearrangement joins TRBV12-5 to TRBJ2-2, with 7 positions matching TRBD1. The CDR3 consists of 14 residues. Germline trimming cut 7 bases from V and 7 bases from J; bases unmatched to any gene: 9. The germline gives CDR1 LGHNT, CDR2 FRNRAP. CDR3 DNA sequence: TGTGCTAGTGCTACATCAGGGGGTGGCGGGGAGCTGTTTTTT. It specifies CASATSGGGGELFF.

The chain has TRBV7-2 and TRBJ2-2; TRBD2 might be the D (6 bases). With 0 bases removed from V and 1 base from J, the gap between germline ends came to 9 bases. The germline CDR1 and CDR2 sequences are SGHTA and FQGNSA. The length of the CDR3 is 16 residues. The CDR3 loop reads CASSLAGTENTGELFF. CDR3 DNA: TGTGCCAGCAGCTTAGCTGGGACTGAGAACACCGGGGAGCTGTTTTTT.

The CDR3 bases are TGTGCCAGCAAGGCCGGGATTCCTAATCAGCCCCAGCATTTT. Its translation: CASKAGIPNQPQHF. The genes are TRBV12-3 or TRBV12-4 and TRBJ1-5, with D unclear. The CDR3 covers 14 residues. Trimming pared 7 bases from V and 4 bases from J, leaving 14 bases between.

This clonotype was counted only a few times. The chain joins TRBV12-3 or TRBV12-4 to TRBJ1-1; unclear D gene. This CDR3 is 16 amino acids long. V lost 5 bases and J lost 4, with 20 bases in between. Here the CDR3 DNA reads TGTGCCAGCAGTCCTCCCACCGCGGGTGGAGGCACTGAAGCTTTCTTT. The encoded protein is CASSPPTAGGGTEAFF.

The chain joins TRBV5-6 to TRBJ1-2, with D perhaps matching TRBD1 (5 bases). V was trimmed by 3 bases and J by 5 bases, leaving 11 bases between them. This CDR3 comprises 13 residues. Looked up from germline, CDR1 is SGHDT and CDR2 is YYEEEE. This chain's CDR3 is CASSSQGAYGYTF. CDR3 DNA sequence: TGTGCCAGCAGCTCTCAGGGTGCTTATGGCTACACCTTC.

This clonotype was recorded a few times. This chain links TRBV7-8 with TRBJ1-4; maybe TRBD1 (5 bases). The CDR3 runs to 18 residues. The V end was cut by 2 bases, the J end by 4 bases, with 20 bases between. From germline, CDR1 is SGHVS and CDR2 FQNEAQ. The DNA for the CDR3 is TGTGCCAGCAGCTTACGGGGCCTTGGGGAAAGGGTTAATGAAAAACTGTTTTTT. This encodes CASSLRGLGERVNEKLFF.

This clonotype has only a few counts. V and J are TRBV4-1 and TRBJ1-1; D is ambiguous. The CDR3 spans 15 residues. Germline CDR1 reads MGHRA; CDR2 reads YSYEKL. Trimming cost V 2 bases and J 6 bases, with 16 bases left between them. For the CDR3, the DNA is TGCGCCAGCAGCCAAATTGACACTTTGCAGGCTGAAGCTTTCTTT. The encoded protein is CASSQIDTLQAEAFF.

The V call is TRBV12-3 or TRBV12-4, the J call TRBJ2-1, with D possibly matching TRBD2 (5 bases). This CDR3 comprises 14 residues. Between the trimmed V and J ends, which lost 8 bases and 6 bases, there was a span of 17 bases. The CDR3, as DNA: TGTGCCAGCGAAATGGACTTCCCGGGCAATGAGCAGTTCTTC. Its protein product is CASEMDFPGNEQFF.